Sequencing of this T cell receptor (beta chain) was carried out in a study of beta chain features in type 1 diabetes. The table lists this clone with a few counts. Antigen unknown. The CDR3 consists of 16 residues. V shed 4 bases and J 1 base; nucleotides not matched to a gene: 6. Germline lookup yields CDR1 MGHRA and CDR2 YSYEKL. The entirety of the isolated RNA underwent reverse transcription, so expressed TCRB transcripts were sequenced. Naive, central memory and regulatory T cell samples came to a mean of approximately 3.57 million reads. TCRdb's table, derived via immunoSEQ multiplex PCR, lists solely in-frame clones and lacks some. The table shows 130,000 to 150,000 clones, with approximately 13% occurring only once. Study-wide points: Healthy donors had naive, central memory and Treg TCRB repertoires that appeared less similar than those seen among patients. All four CD4+ subsets from Type 1 diabetes patients carried moderately but significantly shorter TCRB CDR3s.

Sequenced input: central memory CD4+ T cells from blood. This receptor was identified in a man between 18 and 29 years old with type 1 diabetes. This rearrangement joins TRBV4-1 to TRBJ1-2; TRBD1 agrees at 10 bases. This CDR3 is CASSLRTGGVNYGYTF. CDR3 nucleotide sequence: TGCGCCAGCAGCCTTCGGACAGGGGGAGTTAACTATGGCTACACCTTC.